Each of the 29 T cell receptor beta chains below was sequenced from the same sample in a study of cytomegalovirus exposure and HLA in healthy donors (dated by TCRdb to the late 2010s). The method behind the library was the immunoSEQ multiplex PCR assay. For the multiplex PCR, a mixture combining 60 forward primers for TCR Vbeta segments and 13 reverse primers for TCR Jbeta segments was used. TCRdb obtained this table from immuneACCESS and retained in-frame rearrangements with V and J assigned. These tables miss some clones; where compared with another copy, unresolved V genes account for less than half of the shortfall, and the remainder is unexplained. For this sample the table gives under 130,000 clones, of which 65% to 80% were detected only once. The ten largest clonotypes hold around 5% of the sample. Sequenced: PBMCs. The source is a female donor in good health and CMV-seropositive.

The chain links TRBV5-1 to TRBJ2-3, with 10 bases matching TRBD2. The V gene's germline CDR1 is SGHRS and CDR2 YFSETQ. V shed 2 bases and J 4 bases; nucleotides not matched to a gene: 7. The CDR3 has 16 residues. CDR3 in amino acids: CASSLLAGGVADTQYF. CDR3 nucleotide sequence: TGCGCCAGCAGCTTATTAGCGGGAGGTGTTGCAGATACGCAGTATTTT.

The gene calls are TRBV5-1 and TRBJ2-3, with a tentative D call TRBD2 (7 bases). This CDR3 has 15 amino acids. Trimming took 5 bases from V and 8 from J, leaving 21 bases between them. Germline V gene data show CDR1 as SGHRS and CDR2 as YFSETQ. The chain's CDR3 is CASSGGGPSQGTQYF. The CDR3 DNA reads TGCGCCAGCAGTGGCGGGGGCCCCTCCCAGGGTACGCAGTATTTT.

This chain links TRBV4-1 with TRBJ2-4; no reliable D call. V lost 0 bases and J lost 4, with 7 bases in between. Germline V lookup: CDR1 MGHRA, CDR2 YSYEKL. The CDR3 spans 14 residues. The CDR3 bases are TGCGCCAGCAGCCAAGACTTAGCTAAAAACATTCAGTACTTC. It specifies CASSQDLAKNIQYF.

This clone was counted a single time. V is TRBV19 and J is TRBJ2-7; D gene uncertain. The CDR3 has 12 amino acids. V shed 3 bases and J shed 4 bases, with 7 bases lying between them. CDR1 LNHDA and CDR2 SQIVND come from the germline V gene (reference sequence). The CDR3: CASSMGRYEQYF. The DNA of the CDR3 is TGTGCCAGTAGTATGGGCCGGTACGAGCAGTACTTC.

The CDR3 protein is CASKGRENTGELFF. In DNA, the CDR3 is TGTGCCAGTAAGGGCAGGGAGAACACCGGGGAGCTGTTTTTT. V and J are TRBV19 and TRBJ2-2, with a weak D call TRBD1 (5 bases). V lost 7 bases, J lost 1 base, and 10 bases lay in between. This CDR3 contains 14 residues. Germline CDR1 reads LNHDA; CDR2 reads SQIVND (reference sequence).

The chain combines TRBV28 with TRBJ2-5; maybe TRBD1 (6 bases). The V gene lost 5 bases and the J gene lost 5 bases, with 18 bases spanning the gap. CDR3 length equals 15 residues. Germline loops: CDR1 MDHEN, CDR2 SYDVKM. The CDR3 region has the DNA TGTGCCAGCAGTCCTGGACAGTGGAGCGACGAGACCCAGTACTTC. Amino acid sequence: CASSPGQWSDETQYF.

The rearrangement links TRBV18 to TRBJ2-1, with TRBD1 matching over 7 bases. In germline, CDR1 is KGHSH, CDR2 LQKENI. The CDR3 spans 15 residues. Germline trimming cut 6 bases from V and 1 base from J; bases unmatched to any gene: 6. DNA of the CDR3: TGTGCCAGCTCGCCAGACAGGGTATCCTACAATGAGCAGTTCTTC. Amino acid sequence: CASSPDRVSYNEQFF.

V and J are TRBV2 and TRBJ2-3, with 8 bases lining up with TRBD1. Germline loops: CDR1 SNHLY, CDR2 FYNNEI. The CDR3 runs to 14 residues. Trimming cost V 6 bases and J 1 base; bases outside gene matches: 3. The CDR3 region has the DNA TGTGCCAGCAGGCGGACAGGGCGCACAGATACGCAGTATTTT. Translated, it gives CASRRTGRTDTQYF.

The chain uses TRBV19 and TRBJ1-2; 7 positions match TRBD1. The germline CDR1 and CDR2 sequences are LNHDA and SQIVND (reference sequence). The CDR3 loop spans 13 amino acids. V shed 3 bases, J shed 4 bases, and the junction held 2 bases outside the gene matches. This CDR3 is CASSMRTGYGYTF. The CDR3 DNA follows: TGTGCCAGTAGTATGAGGACAGGCTATGGCTACACCTTC.

This chain joins TRBV7-8 and TRBJ1-2; perhaps TRBD1 as D (5 bases). The germline V and J ends were trimmed by 1 base and 4 bases, with 13 bases remaining between them. There are 15 residues in the CDR3. From germline, CDR1 is SGHVS and CDR2 FQNEAQ. The chain's CDR3 is CASSLGGGGGYGYTF. In DNA form, the CDR3 reads TGTGCCAGCAGCTTAGGGGGCGGGGGGGGCTATGGCTACACCTTC.

The V gene is TRBV7-2, the J gene TRBJ2-5; 11 bases are shared with TRBD2. Unmatched junction bases numbered 9, after V lost 5 bases and J lost 1 base. Germline CDR1 SGHTA, CDR2 FQGNSA. The CDR3 runs 17 residues. CDR3 in amino acids: CASSHGLTSGAQETQYF. The CDR3 DNA reads TGTGCCAGCAGCCATGGATTGACTAGCGGGGCCCAAGAGACCCAGTACTTC.

The gene calls are TRBV6-6 and TRBJ2-7; 7 bases match TRBD2. CDR1 and CDR2 from the germline V gene are MNHNY and SVGAGI (reference sequence). V trimming: 6 bases; J trimming: 4 bases; junction bases outside the gene matches: 12. This CDR3 comprises 15 residues. The CDR3 here is CASSLGGAGLYEQYF. CDR3 sequence (DNA): TGTGCCAGCAGCCTCGGTGGGGCGGGACTATACGAGCAGTACTTC.

CDR3 residues: CSVVGGSKTQYF. CDR3 coding DNA: TGCAGCGTTGTCGGGGGTTCAAAGACCCAGTACTTC. The J gene is TRBJ2-5, the V gene TRBV29-1; D is perhaps TRBD2 (6 bases). CDR3 size: 12 residues. CDR1 SQVTM and CDR2 ANQGSEA come from the germline V gene. The V gene lost 4 bases and the J gene lost 6 bases, with 12 bases spanning the gap.

The chain links TRBV7-2 to TRBJ2-7; 8 positions match TRBD2. CDR1 is SGHTA and CDR2 is FQGNSA in the germline V gene. Trimming took 6 bases from V and 12 from J; bases not matched to a gene: 19. The CDR3 has 15 amino acids. DNA of the CDR3: TGTGCCAGCAGTCCCTCCAAGGAACTAGCGGACGGTGGGTACTTC. This translates into CASSPSKELADGGYF.

The chain recombines TRBV28 with TRBJ2-6, with D possibly TRBD2 on 5 matching bases. Trimming stripped 6 bases from V and 1 base from J, with 10 bases between. The germline gives CDR1 MDHEN, CDR2 SYDVKM. There are 15 residues in the CDR3. This CDR3 is CASSDGVSGANVLTF. The CDR3 DNA reads TGTGCCAGCAGCGACGGGGTATCTGGGGCCAACGTCCTGACTTTC.

On this clone: At one of its ends the junction is not consistent with the germline gene, which may arise from a read error. The chain couples TRBV5-1 to TRBJ2-7; the match to TRBD2 covers 9 bases. The CDR3 spans 12 residues. CDR1 is SGHRS, CDR2 YFSETQ, per germline. The CDR3, as DNA: TGCGCCAGCAGCTTGGCCGATGAAGGACTAGCGTTC. It yields the protein CASSLADEGLAF.

This rearrangement joins TRBV6-1 to TRBJ1-3; possible D gene TRBD1, 6 bases. V shed 2 bases and J shed 2 bases, with 10 bases lying between them. The CDR3 contains 15 residues. Germline-derived CDR1 and CDR2 are MNHNS and SASEGT. CDR3 residues: CASSELAGAGNTIYF. In DNA form, the CDR3 reads TGTGCCAGCAGTGAATTGGCAGGGGCTGGAAACACCATATATTTT.

V gene TRBV5-4 combines with J gene TRBJ2-2; TRBD2 agrees at 12 bases. The CDR3 consists of 16 residues. CDR1 and CDR2 from the germline V gene are SGHNT and YYREEE (reference sequence). V lost 7 bases and J lost 5; bases outside the gene matches: 9. The CDR3 DNA reads as TGTGCCAGCGCCTCCGGGACTAGCGGGTTGACCGGGGAGCTGTTTTTT. This codes for CASASGTSGLTGELFF.

This clone came up a few times. The chain employs TRBV18 and TRBJ2-7; 9 nucleotides agree with TRBD2. Germline V gives CDR1 KGHSH, CDR2 LQKENI. The V gene end was trimmed by 4 bases and the J gene end by 7 bases; junction bases not matched to a gene: 17. CDR3 size: 17 residues. CDR3 in amino acids: CASSRSAYGGRDLEQYF. The CDR3 DNA reads as TGTGCCAGCTCACGGTCGGCTTATGGCGGGAGGGATTTGGAGCAGTACTTC.

CDR3 DNA sequence: TGTGCCAGCAGCTTTAGGGGGGGGGCCTTCAATGAGCAGTTCTTC. Amino acid sequence: CASSFRGGAFNEQFF. The chain carries TRBV11-3 and TRBJ2-1, with TRBD2 as a possible D gene (7 bases). The germline V gene encodes CDR1 SGHNT and CDR2 YENEEA. Between the trimmed V and J ends, which lost 3 bases and 6 bases, there was a span of 15 bases. The CDR3 covers 15 residues.

This chain connects TRBV5-1 to TRBJ1-4, with 7 nucleotides matching TRBD1. The CDR3 loop spans 14 amino acids. V shed 5 bases and J 4 bases; nucleotides not matched to a gene: 5. The germline V gene has CDR1 SGHRS and CDR2 YFSETQ. The CDR3 reads CASRAGQSNEKLFF. The CDR3 DNA reads as TGCGCCAGCAGGGCGGGACAGAGTAATGAAAAACTGTTTTTT.

The chain links TRBV7-9 to TRBJ1-4, with a tentative D call TRBD1 (6 bases). With 9 bases removed from V and 4 bases from J, the gap between germline ends came to 12 bases. CDR3 size: 13 residues. Germline V gene sequence: CDR1 SEHNR, CDR2 FQNEAQ (reference sequence). The CDR3 coding sequence is TGTGCCAGTTCAGGGGTCTTTAATGAAAAACTGTTTTTT. Translated: CASSGVFNEKLFF.

The V call is TRBV9, the J call TRBJ2-3, with TRBD2 identical over 7 bases. The CDR3 has 16 amino acids. Germline lookup yields CDR1 SGDLS and CDR2 YYNGEE. Trimming cost V 0 bases and J 1 base; bases outside gene matches: 5. The CDR3 DNA reads as TGTGCCAGCAGCGTAGGCGGGGGTCTCGGCACAGATACGCAGTATTTT. It codes for CASSVGGGLGTDTQYF.

The chain uses TRBV5-1 and TRBJ2-5; 10 positions match TRBD2. J was trimmed by 3 bases and V by 4 bases; bases with no gene match: 21. The length of the CDR3 is 20 residues. Germline CDR1 and CDR2: SGHRS and YFSETQ. CDR3 in amino acids: CASSSLRGLQREGSEETQYF. CDR3 sequence (DNA): TGCGCCAGCAGCAGTTTAAGGGGTTTGCAGCGGGAGGGAAGTGAAGAGACCCAGTACTTC.

The V call is TRBV19, the J call TRBJ2-5, with TRBD2 identical over 12 bases. The V gene's germline CDR1 is LNHDA and CDR2 SQIVND (reference sequence). J was trimmed by 4 bases and V by 3 bases; bases with no gene match: 12. This CDR3 region has 18 residues. In nucleotides, the CDR3 is TGTGCCAGTAGTATGGCCCCTAGCGGGGGGGCCATCGGAGAGACCCAGTACTTC. Translation: CASSMAPSGGAIGETQYF.

The chain employs TRBV7-2 and TRBJ1-1; D is possibly TRBD1 (6 bases). The V gene lost 3 bases and the J gene lost 4 bases, with 9 bases spanning the gap. The CDR3 contains 13 residues. Germline lookup yields CDR1 SGHTA and CDR2 FQGNSA. In DNA form, the CDR3 reads TGTGCCAGCAGCTTCGACAGGACCACTGAAGCTTTCTTT. Translating it yields CASSFDRTTEAFF.

The count of this clone is one. This rearrangement joins TRBV30 to TRBJ2-1, with 7 bases fitting TRBD1. The germline V gene encodes CDR1 GTSNPN and CDR2 SVGIG (reference sequence). After removal of 4 bases from V and 2 bases from J, the junction contained 5 bases not matched to a gene. This CDR3 spans 14 amino acids. The CDR3 here is CAWKGAGTYNEQFF. CDR3 in DNA: TGTGCCTGGAAGGGGGCCGGGACCTACAATGAGCAGTTCTTC.

The CDR3 DNA reads TGTGCCAGCAGCCGGCAGGGGGTCCCCGGGGAGCTGTTTTTT. It encodes CASSRQGVPGELFF. This chain uses TRBV5-8 with TRBJ2-2; 7 bases agree with TRBD1. The length of the CDR3 is 14 residues. CDR1 is SGHTS, CDR2 YDEGEE, per germline. V was clipped by 4 bases and J by 6 bases; unmatched bases: 6.

The DNA for the CDR3 is TGCGCCAGCAGCTTTAAAGAGGGACTAGCGGACACAGATACGCAGTATTTT. This encodes CASSFKEGLADTDTQYF. This chain joins TRBV5-1 and TRBJ2-3; the match to TRBD2 covers 11 bases. V was clipped by 2 bases and J by 2 bases; unmatched bases: 7. This CDR3 region has 17 residues. Germline V lookup: CDR1 SGHRS, CDR2 YFSETQ.